The 2 T cell receptor beta chains given below trace back to one sample, sequenced in a study of blood T cell repertoires in COVID-19. The method was immunoSEQ multiplex PCR; TCRdb's version includes in-frame clones alone and lacks a portion of them. The sample lists 200,000 or so clones; roughly 80% were seen once. Sequencing used peripheral blood. The receptors come from a woman of 80 years or more with COVID-19, enrolled during active disease.

This clone was seen a single time. This chain joins TRBV6-5 and TRBJ2-7, with TRBD1 matching 7 bases. V was pared by 8 bases and J by 3 bases, with 7 bases of the junction left unmatched. This CDR3 comprises 13 residues. Germline V gives CDR1 MNHEY, CDR2 SVGAGI. CDR3 region: CASRLWDSYEQYF. Here the CDR3 DNA reads TGTGCCAGCCGGCTTTGGGACAGCTACGAGCAGTACTTC.

V and J are TRBV18 and TRBJ2-3; no reliable D call. In germline, CDR1 is KGHSH, CDR2 LQKENI. The V end lost 0 bases, the J end lost 2 bases, and 6 bases lay between the germline ends. This CDR3 spans 14 amino acids. CDR3 bases: TGTGCCAGCTCACCACCTGGCAACACAGATACGCAGTATTTT. It codes for CASSPPGNTDTQYF.